The sequence of this TCR beta chain was determined in a study of long-term antiretroviral therapy in people with HIV. In this sample, this clone turned up once. The authors ran the immunoSEQ assay, v3.0, at survey level. Produced via immunoSEQ multiplex PCR; TCRdb's table is partial and in-frame only. The sample has around 29,000 clones; about 93% are singletons. CDR3 length equals 16 residues. Trimming shortened V by 1 base and J by 5 bases, and 15 bases separated the two germline ends. In germline, CDR1 is SGHRS, CDR2 YFSETQ. The origin of this receptor is a middle-aged woman with HIV. The material was unsorted PBMCs, obtained around 6.5 years after starting antiretroviral therapy. This rearrangement joins TRBV5-1 to TRBJ2-2; possibly TRBD1 or TRBD2 for D (7 bases each). The CDR3: CASSLWSGGQTGELFF. DNA of the CDR3: TGCGCCAGCAGCTTGTGGTCGGGGGGACAGACCGGGGAGCTGTTTTTT. Complete variable domain (other parts from reference TRBV5-1 and TRBJ2-2): KAGVTQTPRYLIKTRGQQVTLSCSPISGHRSVSWYQQTPGQGLQFLFEYFSETQRNKGNFPGRFSGRQFSNSRSEMNVSTLELGDSALYLCASSLWSGGQTGELFFGEGSRLTVL.